The present T cell receptor beta chain was sequenced within a study of Ad26.COV2.S vaccination and SARS-CoV-2 variants. Turning to the study itself: Donor was one of the participants in the Ad26.COV2.S arm of the COV1001 trial.

Study-level results: Vaccine and placebo recipients had similar non-spike TCR breadth.

Note on this clone: Its specificity is not known.

The germline V and J ends were trimmed by 1 base and 4 bases, with 12 bases remaining between them. This CDR3 spans 15 amino acids. Germline CDR1 is SGHTA and CDR2 is FQGNSA. Treatment defined: approximately 18 received Ad26.COV2.S at low or high dose, single or two shots; several received placebo; per-sample allocation not given. At day 63 after the first vaccine or placebo injection, samples were drawn. TCRdb's table, derived via immunoSEQ multiplex PCR, lists solely in-frame clones and lacks some. This table holds about 280,000 clones, approximately 87% found once. This chain connects TRBV7-2 to TRBJ2-3; a weak D match, TRBD2 (5 bases). This clonotype was obtained from a person aged 18-60 years who received the Ad26.COV2.S COVID-19 vaccine or a placebo. Source: peripheral blood, taken in a trial of Ad26.COV2.S vaccine versus placebo. CDR3 coding DNA: TGTGCCAGCAGCTTAGAATCCACTAGGGCAGATACGCAGTATTTT. Its translation: CASSLESTRADTQYF.